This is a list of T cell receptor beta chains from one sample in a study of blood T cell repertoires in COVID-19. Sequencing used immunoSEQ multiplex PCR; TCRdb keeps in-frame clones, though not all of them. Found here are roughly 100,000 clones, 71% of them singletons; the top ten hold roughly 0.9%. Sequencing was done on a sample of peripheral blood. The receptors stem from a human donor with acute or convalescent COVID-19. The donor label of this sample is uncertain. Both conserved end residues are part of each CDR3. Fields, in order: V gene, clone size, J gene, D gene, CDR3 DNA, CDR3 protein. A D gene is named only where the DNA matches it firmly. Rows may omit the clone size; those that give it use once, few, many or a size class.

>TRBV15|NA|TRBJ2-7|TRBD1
TGTGCCACCAGCAGAGATCGACAGGGATGGATAGACTACGAGCAGTACTTC
CATSRDRQGWIDYEQYF
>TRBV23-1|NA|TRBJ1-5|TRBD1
TGCGCCGGTCCGGGACAGTCGACTCAGCCCCAGCATTTT
CAGPGQSTQPQHF
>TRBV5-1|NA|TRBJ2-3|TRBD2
TGCGCCAGCAGCTTGGGGGTCTCTTCTAGCGGGAGCACAGATACGCAGTATTTT
CASSLGVSSSGSTDTQYF
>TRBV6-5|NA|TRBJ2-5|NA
TGTGCCAGCAGGACTAGGGTGATGGAGACCCAGTACTTC
CASRTRVMETQYF
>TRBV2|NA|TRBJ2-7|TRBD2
TGTGCCAGCAGGGACCAAGTGGGCGGGGGGTCCTACGAGCAGTACTTC
CASRDQVGGGSYEQYF
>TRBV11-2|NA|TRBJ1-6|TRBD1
TGTGCCAGCAGCTTAGGCCGGACAGGGGGTTCACCCCTCCACTTT
CASSLGRTGGSPLHF
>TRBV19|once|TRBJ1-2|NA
TGTGCCAGTCACGGGGAGTGGAACTATGGCTACACCTTC
CASHGEWNYGYTF
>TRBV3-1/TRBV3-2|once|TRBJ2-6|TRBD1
TGTGCCAGCAGCCAAGAGTCCGGGACAGGGCCCCCCCAGGCCAACGTCCTGACTTTC
CASSQESGTGPPQANVLTF
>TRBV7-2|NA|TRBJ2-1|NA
TGTGCCAGCAGCCAAGACTTGAACACCTACAATGAGCAGTTCTTC
CASSQDLNTYNEQFF
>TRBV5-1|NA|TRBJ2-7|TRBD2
TGCGCCAGCAGCTTGGTTTTCGGGACTACAACCTACGAGCAGTACTTC
CASSLVFGTTTYEQYF
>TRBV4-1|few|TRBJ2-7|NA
TGCGCCAGCAGGCGGGGAGGGGGAGAGCAGTACTTC
CASRRGGGEQYF
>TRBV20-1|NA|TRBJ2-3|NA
TGCAGTGCCAACGGGGCAGATACGCAGTATTTT
CSANGADTQYF
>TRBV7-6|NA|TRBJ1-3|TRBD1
TGTGCCAGCAGCTTCGGCTACAGGGGGCAAGGGGCTGGAAACACCATATATTTT
CASSFGYRGQGAGNTIYF
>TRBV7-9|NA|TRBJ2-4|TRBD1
TGTGCCAGCAGCCGCCGGACAGGTTCTCTACTAGCCAAAAACATTCAGTACTTC
CASSRRTGSLLAKNIQYF
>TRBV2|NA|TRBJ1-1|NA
TGTGCCAGCGGGGACATCACTGAAGCTTTCTTT
CASGDITEAFF
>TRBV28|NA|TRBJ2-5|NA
TGTGCCAGCAGCCCCCCCCAGGGCTGGGAGACCCAGTACTTC
CASSPPQGWETQYF
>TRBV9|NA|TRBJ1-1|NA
TGTGCCAGCAGCACACCAACGGGGAACACTGAAGCTTTCTTT
CASSTPTGNTEAFF
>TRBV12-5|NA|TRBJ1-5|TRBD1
TGTGCTAGTGGAAAGACAGGGGAGCCCTACAATCAGCCCCAGCATTTT
CASGKTGEPYNQPQHF
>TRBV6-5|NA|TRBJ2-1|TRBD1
TGTGCCTCCAACAGGGGGCAAGAAGGCAATGAGCAGTTCTTC
CASNRGQEGNEQFF
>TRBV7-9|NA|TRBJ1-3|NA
TGTGCCAGCAGTCAGGGTTCCGCCTACACCATATATTTT
CASSQGSAYTIYF
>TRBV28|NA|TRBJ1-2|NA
TGTGCCAGCAGTTACAGTGGGTATGGCTACACCTTC
CASSYSGYGYTF
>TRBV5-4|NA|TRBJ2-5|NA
TGTGCCAGCAGCCCTGGACCCACGGGAGAGGAGACCCAGTACTTC
CASSPGPTGEETQYF
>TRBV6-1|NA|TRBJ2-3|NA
TGTGCCAGCAGTGAGTGGGGGCACCGGACCTATACGCAGTATTTT
CASSEWGHRTYTQYF
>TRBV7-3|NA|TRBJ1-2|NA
TGTGCCAGCAGCCCTATGCCGGGAATGGACTACACCTTC
CASSPMPGMDYTF
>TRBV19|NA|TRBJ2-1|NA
TGTGCCAGTAGCAGGGGTACTTTATACAATGAGCAGTTCTTC
CASSRGTLYNEQFF
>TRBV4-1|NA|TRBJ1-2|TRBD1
TGCGCCAGCAGCCAAGAAGGGGTCGACAGGGACGTCACCTTC
CASSQEGVDRDVTF
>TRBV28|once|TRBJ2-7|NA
TGTGCCAGCAGTCCCTCCAGAGGGATTTCCTACGAGCAGTACTTC
CASSPSRGISYEQYF
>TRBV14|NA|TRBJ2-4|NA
TGTGCCAGCAGCCAAGATGGGGCATTTCAGTACTTC
CASSQDGAFQYF
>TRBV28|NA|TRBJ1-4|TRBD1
TGTGCCAGCAGTTCGCCGGACAGGTGGAAACTGTTTTTT
CASSSPDRWKLFF
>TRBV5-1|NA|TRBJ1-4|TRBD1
TGCGCCAGCAGCGTACAGGGGTCGGTTGAAAAACTGTTTTTT
CASSVQGSVEKLFF
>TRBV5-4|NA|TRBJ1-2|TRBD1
TGTGCCAGCAGCTTTCAGGGGGAAGGCTATGGCTACACCTTC
CASSFQGEGYGYTF
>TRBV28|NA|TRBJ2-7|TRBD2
TGTGCCAGCAGTCGCGGGGTAGCGGGGGTTTTGGGCGAGCAGTACTTC
CASSRGVAGVLGEQYF
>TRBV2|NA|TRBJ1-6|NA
TGTGCCAGCGGAGCCCTCCACTTT
CASGALHF
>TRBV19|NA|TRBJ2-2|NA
TGTGCCAGTAGTATTAGTCACACCGGGGAGCTGTTTTTT
CASSISHTGELFF
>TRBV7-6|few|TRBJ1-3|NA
TGTGCCAGCAGCTTAAGATCAAACACTGGAAACACCATATATTTT
CASSLRSNTGNTIYF
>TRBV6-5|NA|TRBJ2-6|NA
TGTGCCAGCAGTTACCAGGGCCTCGGGGCCAACGTCCTGACTTTC
CASSYQGLGANVLTF
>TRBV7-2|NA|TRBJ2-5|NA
TGTGCCAGCAGCTTAATGGGCAGTCAAGAGACCCAGTACTTC
CASSLMGSQETQYF
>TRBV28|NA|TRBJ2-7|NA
TGTGCCAGCAGTTTACTTGACTTAAAAAGCTCCTACGAGCAGTACTTC
CASSLLDLKSSYEQYF
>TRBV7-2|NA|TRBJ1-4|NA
TGTGCCAGCAGCTCACGGAGGGTCGAAAAACTGTTTTTT
CASSSRRVEKLFF
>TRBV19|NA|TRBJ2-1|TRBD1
TGTGCCAGTAGTACCCGGGACAGGGGGAACCATTACAATGAGCAGTTCTTC
CASSTRDRGNHYNEQFF
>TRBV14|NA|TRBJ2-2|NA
TGTGCCAGCAGTCGAGCTCGGGGGAACACCGGGGAGCTGTTTTTT
CASSRARGNTGELFF
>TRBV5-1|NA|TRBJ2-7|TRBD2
TGCGCCAGCAGCTGGGGGGAACTAGCGGTTTACGAGCAGTACTTC
CASSWGELAVYEQYF
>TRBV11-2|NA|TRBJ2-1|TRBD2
TGTGCCAGCAAACTAGCGGGGGGATACAATGAGCAGTTCTTC
CASKLAGGYNEQFF
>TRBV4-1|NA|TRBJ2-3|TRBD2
TGCGCCAGCAGCCACCCTAAAGCGGGGGGGAGCACAGATACGCAGTATTTT
CASSHPKAGGSTDTQYF
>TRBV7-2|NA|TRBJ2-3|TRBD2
TGTGCCAGCAGCGGCGGGGGGTTAGCAGATACGCAGTATTTT
CASSGGGLADTQYF
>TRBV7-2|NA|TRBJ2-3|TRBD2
TGTGCCAGCAGATCCCTACCGGGGGGTACAGATACGCAGTATTTT
CASRSLPGGTDTQYF
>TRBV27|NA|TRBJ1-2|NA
TGTGCCAGCAGTGCCCAGGGGCTTGGCTACACCTTC
CASSAQGLGYTF
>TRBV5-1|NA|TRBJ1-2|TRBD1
TGCGCCAGCAGCTTGGTGACAGGGAGGATCTATGGCTACACCTTC
CASSLVTGRIYGYTF
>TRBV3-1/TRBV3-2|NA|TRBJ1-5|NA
TGTGCCAGCAGCGGCCCGAACAATCAGCCCCAGCATTTT
CASSGPNNQPQHF
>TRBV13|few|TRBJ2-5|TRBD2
TGTGCCAGCAGAGACCTTAGCGGGATTGAAGAGACCCAGTACTTC
CASRDLSGIEETQYF
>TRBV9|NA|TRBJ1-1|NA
TGTGCCAGCAGCGTAGGAGGTGGGGGGATGGACACTGAAGCTTTCTTT
CASSVGGGGMDTEAFF
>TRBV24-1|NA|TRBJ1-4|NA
TGTGCCACCAGTGATCGTCGGGGTGAAAAACTGTTTTTT
CATSDRRGEKLFF
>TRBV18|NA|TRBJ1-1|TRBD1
TGTGCCAGCTCACCCGGACAGGGACTTCAGAACACTGAAGCTTTCTTT
CASSPGQGLQNTEAFF
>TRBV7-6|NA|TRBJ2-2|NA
TGTGCCAGCAGCTTATTCCCGGGGGCGAACACCGGGGAGCTGTTTTTT
CASSLFPGANTGELFF